There are a few counts of the clone carrying this TCR beta chain. The CDR3 has 14 amino acids. Germline V gives CDR1 SGHDN, CDR2 FVKESK. Trimming took off 5 bases at V and 6 bases at J, with 14 bases between the two ends. A J-beta primer mix and a sample-barcoded 5' primer were used in a second PCR of roughly 6 to 11 cycles. Every single cDNA molecule received a tag from a template-switch adaptor with 12 random nucleotides. TCRdb re-called the 5' RACE reads through MiXCR, storing one row per CDR3 protein. In the table there are about 1.4 million distinct CDR3 sequences, roughly 64% of which are singletons. This specimen comes from a study of blood T cells in healthy people across ages.

The V call is TRBV14, the J call TRBJ2-1; D gene unclear. The receptor was isolated from a man aged 18 to 29 in good health. The sequenced sample consisted of blood. CDR3 DNA sequence: TGTGCCAGCAGCTCCGGGTTCCGGCCCAATGAGCAGTTCTTC. Translation gives CASSSGFRPNEQFF. The full variable domain, with the rest looked up from reference TRBV14 and TRBJ2-1, is EAGVTQFPSHSVIEKGQTVTLRCDPISGHDNLYWYRRVMGKEIKFLLHFVKESKQDESGMPNNRFLAERTGGTYSTLKVQPAELEDSGVYFCASSSGFRPNEQFFGPGTRLTVL.